The 17 T cell receptor beta chains listed next were all sequenced from one sample in a study of shared clonotypes between healthy human individuals. Clones were read by immunoSEQ multiplex PCR, and TCRdb kept only the in-frame ones, dropping some. The top ten clones hold approximately 0.35% of a sample with about 2.4 million clones, roughly 93% of them seen once. Sequencing input: naive CD4+ T cells from PBMCs. Documented subset: CD45RA+ positively selected. The receptors were sampled from a man younger than 35 in good health. Some clones in this sample may be carry-over from other donors' samples.

CDR3 residues: CASSIDRDQETQYF. CDR3 sequence (DNA): TGTGCCAGCAGCATCGACAGGGACCAAGAGACCCAGTACTTC. The chain carries TRBV7-9 and TRBJ2-5, with 7 bases aligning to TRBD1. The CDR3 has 14 residues. Germline CDR1 and CDR2: SEHNR and FQNEAQ (reference sequence). J lost 0 bases, V lost 5 bases, and 3 bases had no gene match.

V usage is TRBV4-3 and J usage is TRBJ2-7; D not resolved. V was trimmed by 0 bases and J by 0 bases, leaving 9 bases between them. Germline V gives CDR1 LGHNA, CDR2 YSLEER. This CDR3 spans 15 amino acids. CDR3 amino acids: CASSQEDVSSYEQYF. CDR3 bases: TGCGCCAGCAGCCAAGAGGACGTATCCTCCTACGAGCAGTACTTC.

This rearrangement joins TRBV5-1 to TRBJ1-1; D remains ambiguous. The CDR3 runs to 15 residues. Germline CDR1 and CDR2: SGHRS and YFSETQ. V lost 0 bases to trimming and J lost 2 bases, with 11 bases between them. DNA for the CDR3: TGCGCCAGCAGCTTGGTGGCAGCCCTTAACACTGAAGCTTTCTTT. Its protein is CASSLVAALNTEAFF.

This sequence joins TRBV2 and TRBJ2-1; 8 bases match TRBD2. This CDR3 is 14 amino acids long. Germline CDR1 and CDR2: SNHLY and FYNNEI. The V and J ends lost 4 bases and 8 bases, in that order; junction bases with no gene match: 7. CDR3 sequence reads: CASSGLAKGDEQFF. CDR3 nucleotide sequence: TGTGCCAGCAGTGGACTAGCGAAAGGGGATGAGCAGTTCTTC. The complete variable domain, with remaining parts taken from reference TRBV2 and TRBJ2-1, reads EPEVTQTPSHQVTQMGQEVILRCVPISNHLYFYWYRQILGQKVEFLVSFYNNEISEKSEIFDDQFSVERPDGSNFTLKIRSTKLEDSAMYFCASSGLAKGDEQFFGPGTRLTVL.

J is TRBJ2-1 and V is TRBV1; TRBD2, as called in the table, went unchecked against the DNA. TRBV1 is shown as a pseudogene. The CDR3 spans 16 residues. CDR3 sequence: CTSSQARTSGLYEQFF. In DNA form, the CDR3 reads TGCACCAGCAGCCAGGCTAGGACTAGCGGCCTCTATGAGCAGTTCTTC.

CDR3 sequence reads: CASSSTLAESYNEQFF. CDR3 sequence (DNA): TGTGCCAGCAGTTCCACACTAGCGGAGTCCTACAATGAGCAGTTCTTC. The chain carries TRBV6-5 and TRBJ2-1; 8 bases are shared with TRBD2. Trimming at V came to 4 bases and at J to 1 base, leaving 6 bases not matched to a gene. Germline CDR1 is MNHEY and CDR2 is SVGAGI. This CDR3 has 16 amino acids.

In DNA, the CDR3 is TGTGCCAGCTCACCAATGGGAGTCTCTGGGGCCAACGTCCTGACTTTC. Protein sequence: CASSPMGVSGANVLTF. The V call is TRBV18, the J call TRBJ2-6; a weak D match, TRBD2 (5 bases). Germline CDR1 is KGHSH and CDR2 is LQKENI. The CDR3 extends over 16 amino acids. Trimming cost V 2 bases and J 0 bases, with 8 bases left between them.

The CDR3 region has the DNA TGTGCCAGCAGCTTAGTGATCAGCTACGAGCAGTACTTC. Amino acids: CASSLVISYEQYF. The chain employs TRBV7-2 and TRBJ2-7; D not resolved. This CDR3 spans 13 amino acids. V dropped 1 base and J dropped 3 bases, with 7 bases sitting between them. Per the germline V gene, CDR1 is SGHTA and CDR2 is FQGNSA.

The chain uses TRBV5-1 and TRBJ2-7, with 11 bases fitting TRBD2. Germline V lookup: CDR1 SGHRS, CDR2 YFSETQ. This CDR3 region has 14 residues. V gave up 4 bases and J gave up 5 bases; unmatched junction bases: 5. The CDR3 sequence: CASSRGTSGNEQYF. DNA for the CDR3: TGCGCCAGCAGCCGCGGGACTAGCGGAAACGAGCAGTACTTC. Full variable domain (missing parts from reference TRBV5-1 and TRBJ2-7): KAGVTQTPRYLIKTRGQQVTLSCSPISGHRSVSWYQQTPGQGLQFLFEYFSETQRNKGNFPGRFSGRQFSNSRSEMNVSTLELGDSALYLCASSRGTSGNEQYFGPGTRLTVT.

This sequence joins TRBV7-9 and TRBJ2-2; D is perhaps TRBD2 (6 bases). Germline values: CDR1 SEHNR, CDR2 FQNEAQ (reference sequence). The CDR3 has 17 amino acids. With 4 bases removed from V and 3 bases from J, the gap between germline ends came to 18 bases. CDR3 DNA sequence: TGTGCCAGCAGCTCCCTAGGGTGGGAGGAGGACACCGGGGAGCTGTTTTTT. Amino acid sequence: CASSSLGWEEDTGELFF.

V and J are TRBV4-1 and TRBJ2-5; 8 nucleotides align to TRBD1. The J segment lost 2 bases and the V segment lost 0 bases, leaving 8 bases of the junction unmatched. In germline, CDR1 is MGHRA, CDR2 YSYEKL. The CDR3 length is 17 residues. Written as DNA, the CDR3 is TGCGCCAGCAGCCAAGATAAAAAAGACAGGGGACAAGAGACCCAGTACTTC. Encoded protein: CASSQDKKDRGQETQYF.

This clone was recorded once. The chain combines TRBV5-1 with TRBJ2-1; TRBD1 might be the D (5 bases). V shed 4 bases and J shed 2 bases, with 10 bases lying between them. CDR3 size: 14 residues. CDR1 is SGHRS, CDR2 YFSETQ, per germline. The CDR3 sequence is CASSRQTAYNEQFF. The CDR3, as DNA: TGCGCCAGCAGCCGGCAGACAGCCTACAATGAGCAGTTCTTC.

A remark on this clone: Different DNA sequences within this sample yield the same CDR3. The chain carries TRBV5-1 and TRBJ2-2; D perhaps matches TRBD1 (6 bases). Germline V gives CDR1 SGHRS, CDR2 YFSETQ. This CDR3 has 15 residues. The V end was cut by 4 bases, the J end by 0 bases, with 10 bases between. CDR3 protein: CASSPDRPNTGELFF. As DNA, the CDR3 is TGCGCCAGCAGCCCCGACAGGCCGAACACCGGGGAGCTGTTTTTT. Filled out from reference TRBV5-1 and TRBJ2-2, the complete variable domain reads KAGVTQTPRYLIKTRGQQVTLSCSPISGHRSVSWYQQTPGQGLQFLFEYFSETQRNKGNFPGRFSGRQFSNSRSEMNVSTLELGDSALYLCASSPDRPNTGELFFGEGSRLTVL.

The chain carries TRBV5-8 and TRBJ1-5; D might be TRBD1 (5 bases). CDR3 length equals 14 residues. The germline V gene has CDR1 SGHTS and CDR2 YDEGEE. V was shortened by 4 bases and J by 7 bases, with 15 bases between the two germline ends. Written as DNA, the CDR3 is TGTGCCAGCAGCCTGGGGGACGTAAGACAGCCCCAGCATTTT. This sequence encodes CASSLGDVRQPQHF.

V is TRBV7-3 and J is TRBJ2-1; TRBD2 agrees at 8 bases. The CDR3 is 15 amino acids. CDR1 and CDR2 (germline): SGHTA, FQGTGA. V lost 1 base and J lost 4; bases outside the gene matches: 3. The CDR3 here is CASSLSTSGYNEQFF. CDR3 DNA sequence: TGTGCCAGCAGCTTAAGTACTAGCGGATACAATGAGCAGTTCTTC.

The chain recombines TRBV19 with TRBJ2-2; no reliable D call. The CDR3 spans 11 residues. Trimming took off 4 bases at V and 7 bases at J, with 4 bases between the two ends. Germline CDR1 is LNHDA and CDR2 is SQIVND (reference sequence). The chain's CDR3 is CASSRGGELFF. CDR3 coding DNA: TGTGCCAGTAGTAGAGGCGGGGAGCTGTTTTTT.

This chain uses TRBV27 with TRBJ2-3, with 9 nucleotides matching TRBD2. CDR1 and CDR2 (germline): MNHEY, SMNVEV (reference sequence). The CDR3 is 16 residues long. The J segment lost 1 base and the V segment lost 6 bases, leaving 8 bases of the junction unmatched. The CDR3, as DNA: TGTGCCAGCAGCCACCGACTAGCGGTCGGCACAGATACGCAGTATTTT. Translated: CASSHRLAVGTDTQYF.